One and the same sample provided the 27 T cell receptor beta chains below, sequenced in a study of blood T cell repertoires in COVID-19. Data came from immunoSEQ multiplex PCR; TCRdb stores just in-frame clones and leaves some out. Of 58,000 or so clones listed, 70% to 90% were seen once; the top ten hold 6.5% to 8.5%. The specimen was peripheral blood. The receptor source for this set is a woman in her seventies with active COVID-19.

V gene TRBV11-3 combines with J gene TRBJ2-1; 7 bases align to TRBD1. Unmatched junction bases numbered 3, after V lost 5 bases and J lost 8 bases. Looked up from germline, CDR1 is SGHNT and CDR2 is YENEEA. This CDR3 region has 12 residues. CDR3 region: CASSQTGYEQFF. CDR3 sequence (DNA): TGTGCCAGCAGCCAGACAGGGTATGAGCAGTTCTTC. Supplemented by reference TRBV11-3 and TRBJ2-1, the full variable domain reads EAGVVQSPRYKIIEKKQPVAFWCNPISGHNTLYWYLQNLGQGPELLIRYENEEAVDDSQLPKDRFSAERLKGVDSTLKIQPAELGDSAVYLCASSQTGYEQFFGPGTRLTVL.

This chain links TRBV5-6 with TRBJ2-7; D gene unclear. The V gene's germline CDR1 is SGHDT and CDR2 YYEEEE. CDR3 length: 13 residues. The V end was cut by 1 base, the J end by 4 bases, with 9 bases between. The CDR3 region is CASSLSELYEQYF. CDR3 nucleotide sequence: TGTGCCAGCAGCTTGTCGGAGCTGTACGAGCAGTACTTC.

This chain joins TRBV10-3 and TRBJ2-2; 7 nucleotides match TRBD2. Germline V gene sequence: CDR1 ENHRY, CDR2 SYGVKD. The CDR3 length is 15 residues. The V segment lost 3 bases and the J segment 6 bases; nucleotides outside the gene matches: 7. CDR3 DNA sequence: TGTGCCATCAGTGATGGTGGGGGAGGGCCCGGGGAGCTGTTTTTT. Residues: CAISDGGGGPGELFF.

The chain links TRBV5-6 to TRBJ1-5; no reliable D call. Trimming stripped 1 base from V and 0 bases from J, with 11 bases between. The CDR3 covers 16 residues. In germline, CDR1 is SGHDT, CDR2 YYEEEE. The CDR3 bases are TGTGCCAGCAGCTTGTGGTGGGAGGATAGCAATCAGCCCCAGCATTTT. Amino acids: CASSLWWEDSNQPQHF.

The CDR3, as DNA: TGTGCCAGCAGCGTAGGGGGGACTAGCTCCTACGAGCAGTACTTC. It is translated as CASSVGGTSSYEQYF. The chain uses TRBV9 and TRBJ2-7, with 8 bases identical to TRBD2. Germline CDR1 SGDLS, CDR2 YYNGEE. V shed 0 bases and J 0 bases; nucleotides not matched to a gene: 2. The CDR3 spans 15 residues.

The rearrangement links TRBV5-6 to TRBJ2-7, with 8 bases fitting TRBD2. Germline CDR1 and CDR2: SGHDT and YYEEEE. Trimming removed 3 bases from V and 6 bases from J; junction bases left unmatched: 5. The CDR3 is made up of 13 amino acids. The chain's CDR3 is CASSSGTRSEQYF. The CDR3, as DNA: TGTGCCAGCAGCTCCGGGACTAGATCCGAGCAGTACTTC. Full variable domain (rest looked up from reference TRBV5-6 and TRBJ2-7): DAGVTQSPTHLIKTRGQQVTLRCSPKSGHDTVSWYQQALGQGPQFIFQYYEEEERQRGNFPDRFSGHQFPNYSSELNVNALLLGDSALYLCASSSGTRSEQYFGPGTRLTVT.

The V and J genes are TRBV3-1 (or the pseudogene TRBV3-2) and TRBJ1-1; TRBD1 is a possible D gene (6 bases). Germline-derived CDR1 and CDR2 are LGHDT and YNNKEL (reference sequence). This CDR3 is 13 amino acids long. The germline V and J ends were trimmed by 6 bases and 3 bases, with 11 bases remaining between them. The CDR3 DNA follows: TGTGCCAGCAGGGGAGGGGGTTACACTGAAGCTTTCTTT. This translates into CASRGGGYTEAFF.

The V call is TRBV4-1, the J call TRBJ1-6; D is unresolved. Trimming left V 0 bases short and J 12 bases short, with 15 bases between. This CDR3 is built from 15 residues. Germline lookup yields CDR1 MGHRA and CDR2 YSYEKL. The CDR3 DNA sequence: TGCGCCAGCAGCCAAGAGAGCGGGTATTTCGTACCCCTCCACTTT. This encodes CASSQESGYFVPLHF.

As DNA, the CDR3 is TGTGCCAGCAGCGTAGGGGGACTTTTAGATCAGCCCCAGCATTTT. This gives the protein CASSVGGLLDQPQHF. The gene calls are TRBV9 and TRBJ1-5; tentatively, D is TRBD1 (5 bases). The CDR3 spans 15 residues. V was shortened by 0 bases and J by 5 bases, with 12 bases between the two germline ends. Germline V lookup: CDR1 SGDLS, CDR2 YYNGEE.

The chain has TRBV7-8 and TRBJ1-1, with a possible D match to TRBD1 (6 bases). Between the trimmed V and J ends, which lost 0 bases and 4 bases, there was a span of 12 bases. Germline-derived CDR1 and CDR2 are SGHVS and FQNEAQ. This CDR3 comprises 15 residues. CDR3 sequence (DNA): TGTGCCAGCAGCTTAGCCACAGGGATGGGCACTGAAGCTTTCTTT. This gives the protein CASSLATGMGTEAFF.

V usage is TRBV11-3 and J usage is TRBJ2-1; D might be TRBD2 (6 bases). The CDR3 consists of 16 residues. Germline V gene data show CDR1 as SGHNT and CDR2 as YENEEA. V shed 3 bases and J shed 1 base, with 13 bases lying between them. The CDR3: CASSFRAGMSYNEQFF. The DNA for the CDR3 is TGTGCCAGCAGCTTTAGAGCGGGCATGTCCTACAATGAGCAGTTCTTC.

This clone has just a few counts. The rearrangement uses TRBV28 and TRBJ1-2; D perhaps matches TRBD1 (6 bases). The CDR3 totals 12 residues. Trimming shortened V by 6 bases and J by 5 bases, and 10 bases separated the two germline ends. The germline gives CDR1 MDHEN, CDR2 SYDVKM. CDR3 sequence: CASRRQVYGYTF. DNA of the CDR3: TGTGCCAGCAGGAGACAGGTGTATGGCTACACCTTC.

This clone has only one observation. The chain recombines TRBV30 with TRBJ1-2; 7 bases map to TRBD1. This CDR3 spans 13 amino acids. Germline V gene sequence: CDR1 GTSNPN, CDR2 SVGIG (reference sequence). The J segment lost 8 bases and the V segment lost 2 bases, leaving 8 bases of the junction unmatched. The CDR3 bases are TGTGCCTGGAGTTCAACAGGGGTAGGGGGCTACACCTTC. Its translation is CAWSSTGVGGYTF.

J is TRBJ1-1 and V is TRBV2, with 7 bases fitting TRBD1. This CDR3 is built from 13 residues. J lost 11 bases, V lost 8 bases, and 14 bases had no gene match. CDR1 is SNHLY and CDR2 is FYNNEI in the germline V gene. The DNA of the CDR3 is TGTGCCAGCGAGGGGGCAGCCGAGTTCCGGGCTTTCTTT. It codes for CASEGAAEFRAFF.

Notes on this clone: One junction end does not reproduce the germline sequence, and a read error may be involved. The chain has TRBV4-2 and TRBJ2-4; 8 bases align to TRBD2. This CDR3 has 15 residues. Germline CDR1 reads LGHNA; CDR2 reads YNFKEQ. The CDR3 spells CASSKEAGVKNIQYF. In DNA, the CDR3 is TGTGCCAGCAGCAAAGAAGCGGGAGTCAAAAACATTCAGTACTTC.

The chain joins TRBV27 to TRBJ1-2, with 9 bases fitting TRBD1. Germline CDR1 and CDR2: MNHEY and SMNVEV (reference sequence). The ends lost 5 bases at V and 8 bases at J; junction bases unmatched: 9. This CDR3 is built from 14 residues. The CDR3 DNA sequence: TGTGCCAGCAGTCCCCAGGGGACAGGGTTAGGCTACACCTTC. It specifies CASSPQGTGLGYTF.

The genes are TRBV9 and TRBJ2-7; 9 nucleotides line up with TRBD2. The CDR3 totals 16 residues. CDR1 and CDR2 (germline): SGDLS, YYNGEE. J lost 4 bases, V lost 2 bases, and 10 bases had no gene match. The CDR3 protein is CASSVGPAGGPYEQYF. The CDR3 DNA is TGTGCCAGCAGCGTTGGTCCTGCGGGAGGGCCGTACGAGCAGTACTTC.

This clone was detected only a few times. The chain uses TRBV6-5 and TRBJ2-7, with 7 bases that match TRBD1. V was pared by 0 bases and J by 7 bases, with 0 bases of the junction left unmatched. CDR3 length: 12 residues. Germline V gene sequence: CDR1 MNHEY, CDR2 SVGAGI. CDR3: CASSYSGQEQYF. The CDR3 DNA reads TGTGCCAGCAGTTACTCGGGACAGGAGCAGTACTTC.

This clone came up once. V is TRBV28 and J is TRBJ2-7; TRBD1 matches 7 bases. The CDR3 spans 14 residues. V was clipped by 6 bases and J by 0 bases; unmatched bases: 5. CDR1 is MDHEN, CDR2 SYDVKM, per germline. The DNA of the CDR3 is TGTGCCAGCAGAAGACCAGGGGGCTCCTACGAGCAGTACTTC. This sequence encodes CASRRPGGSYEQYF.

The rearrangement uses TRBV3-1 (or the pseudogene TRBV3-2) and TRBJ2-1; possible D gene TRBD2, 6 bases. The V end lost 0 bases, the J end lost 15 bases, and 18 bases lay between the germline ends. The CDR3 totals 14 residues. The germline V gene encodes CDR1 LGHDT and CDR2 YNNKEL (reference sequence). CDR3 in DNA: TGTGCCAGCAGCCAAGATAGGGGATGGGACTTGCCGTTCTTC. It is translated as CASSQDRGWDLPFF.

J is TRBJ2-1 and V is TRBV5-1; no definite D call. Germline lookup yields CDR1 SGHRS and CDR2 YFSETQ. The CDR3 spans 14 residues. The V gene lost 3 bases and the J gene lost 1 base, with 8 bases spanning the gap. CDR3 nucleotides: TGCGCCAGCAGCTCGACTCTATCCTACAATGAGCAGTTCTTC. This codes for CASSSTLSYNEQFF.

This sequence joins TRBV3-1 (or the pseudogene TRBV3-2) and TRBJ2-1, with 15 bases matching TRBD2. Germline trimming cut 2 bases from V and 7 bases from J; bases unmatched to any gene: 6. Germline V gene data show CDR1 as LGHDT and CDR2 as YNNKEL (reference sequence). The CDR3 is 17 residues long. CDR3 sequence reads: CASSQIGGTSGRNEQFF. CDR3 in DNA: TGTGCCAGCAGCCAAATTGGGGGGACTAGCGGGAGGAATGAGCAGTTCTTC.

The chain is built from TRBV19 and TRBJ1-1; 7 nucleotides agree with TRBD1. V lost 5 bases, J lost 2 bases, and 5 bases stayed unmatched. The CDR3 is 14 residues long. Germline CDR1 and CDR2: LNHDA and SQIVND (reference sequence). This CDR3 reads CASSFRDRNTEAFF. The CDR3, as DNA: TGTGCCAGTAGTTTCCGGGACAGAAACACTGAAGCTTTCTTT. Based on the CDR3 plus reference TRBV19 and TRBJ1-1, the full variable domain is DGGITQSPKYLFRKEGQNVTLSCEQNLNHDAMYWYRQDPGQGLRLIYYSQIVNDFQKGDIAEGYSVSREKKESFPLTVTSAQKNPTAFYLCASSFRDRNTEAFFGQGTRLTVV.

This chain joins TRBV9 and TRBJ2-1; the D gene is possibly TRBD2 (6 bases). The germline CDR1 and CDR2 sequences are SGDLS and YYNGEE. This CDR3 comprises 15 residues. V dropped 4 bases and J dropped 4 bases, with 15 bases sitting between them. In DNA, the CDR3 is TGTGCCAGCAGCCGGGATCTAGCGAATTACAATGAGCAGTTCTTC. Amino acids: CASSRDLANYNEQFF.

The CDR3 loop reads CASSYREAGYTF. The CDR3 DNA reads as TGTGCCAGCAGTTACCGGGAGGCTGGCTACACCTTC. The chain recombines TRBV6-6 with TRBJ1-2; D is uncertain. V was cut by 2 bases and J by 7 bases, with 8 bases left in between. Per germline, CDR1 MNHNY and CDR2 SVGAGI (reference sequence). The CDR3 spans 12 residues.

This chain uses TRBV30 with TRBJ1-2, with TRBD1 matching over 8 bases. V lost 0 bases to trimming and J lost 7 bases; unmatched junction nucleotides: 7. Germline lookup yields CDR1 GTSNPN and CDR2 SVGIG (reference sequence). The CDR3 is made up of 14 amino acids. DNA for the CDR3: TGTGCCTGGAGTGTAGACGCCAGGGGGCTTGGCTACACCTTC. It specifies CAWSVDARGLGYTF.

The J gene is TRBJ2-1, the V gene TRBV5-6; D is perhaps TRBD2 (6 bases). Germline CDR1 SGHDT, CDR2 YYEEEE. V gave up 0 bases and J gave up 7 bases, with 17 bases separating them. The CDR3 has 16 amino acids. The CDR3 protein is CASSLAYVAAGNEQFF. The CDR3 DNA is TGTGCCAGCAGCTTGGCGTACGTGGCGGCGGGGAATGAGCAGTTCTTC.